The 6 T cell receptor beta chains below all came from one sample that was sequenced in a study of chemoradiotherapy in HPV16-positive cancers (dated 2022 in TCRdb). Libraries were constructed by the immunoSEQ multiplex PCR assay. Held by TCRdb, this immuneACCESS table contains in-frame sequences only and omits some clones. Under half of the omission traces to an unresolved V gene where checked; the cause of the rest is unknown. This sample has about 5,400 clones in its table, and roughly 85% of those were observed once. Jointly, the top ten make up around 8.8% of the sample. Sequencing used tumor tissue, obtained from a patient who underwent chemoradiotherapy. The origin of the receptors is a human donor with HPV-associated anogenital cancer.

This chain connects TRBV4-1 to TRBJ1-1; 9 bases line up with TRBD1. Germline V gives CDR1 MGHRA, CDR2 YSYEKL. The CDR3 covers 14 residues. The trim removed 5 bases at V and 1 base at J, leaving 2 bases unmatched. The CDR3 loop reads CASSAGQGNTEAFF. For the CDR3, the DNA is TGCGCCAGCAGCGCGGGACAGGGGAACACTGAAGCTTTCTTT.

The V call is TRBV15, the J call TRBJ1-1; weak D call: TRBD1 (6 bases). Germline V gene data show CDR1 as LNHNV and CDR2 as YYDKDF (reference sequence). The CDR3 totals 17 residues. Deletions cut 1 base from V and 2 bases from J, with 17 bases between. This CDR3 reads CATSRARQAPLNTEAFF. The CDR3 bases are TGTGCCACCAGCAGAGCCAGACAGGCCCCCCTAAACACTGAAGCTTTCTTT.

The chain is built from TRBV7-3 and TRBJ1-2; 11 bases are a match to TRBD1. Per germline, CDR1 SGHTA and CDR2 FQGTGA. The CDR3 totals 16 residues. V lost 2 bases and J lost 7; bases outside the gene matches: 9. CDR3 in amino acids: CASSLGGTGTGGGYTF. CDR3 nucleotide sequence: TGTGCCAGCAGCTTAGGGGGGACCGGGACAGGGGGTGGCTACACCTTC.

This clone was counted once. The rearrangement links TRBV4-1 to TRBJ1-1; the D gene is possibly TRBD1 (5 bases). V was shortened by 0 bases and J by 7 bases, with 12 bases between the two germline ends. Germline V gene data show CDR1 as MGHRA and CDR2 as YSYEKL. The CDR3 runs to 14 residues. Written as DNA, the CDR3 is TGCGCCAGCAGCCAAGAGTGGGGGGACGGTGAAGCTTTCTTT. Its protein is CASSQEWGDGEAFF.

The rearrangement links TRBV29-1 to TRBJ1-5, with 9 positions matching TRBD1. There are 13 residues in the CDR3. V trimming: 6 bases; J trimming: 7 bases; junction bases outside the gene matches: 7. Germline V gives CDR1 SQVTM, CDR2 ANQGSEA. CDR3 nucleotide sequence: TGCAGCGTAGGGGACAGGGACAGACAGCCCCAGCATTTT. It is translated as CSVGDRDRQPQHF.

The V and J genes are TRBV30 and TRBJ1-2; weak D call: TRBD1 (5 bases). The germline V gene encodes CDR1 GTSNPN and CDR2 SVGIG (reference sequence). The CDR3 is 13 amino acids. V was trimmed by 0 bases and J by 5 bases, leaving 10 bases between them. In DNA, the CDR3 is TGTGCCTGGAGTGTCCAACAGGTATATGGCTACACCTTC. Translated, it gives CAWSVQQVYGYTF.